Given below is one T cell receptor (beta chain) in context. This record comes from a study of T cells of healthy individuals. The V gene lost 5 bases and the J gene lost 7 bases, with 12 bases spanning the gap. Germline V gives CDR1 DFQATT, CDR2 SNEGSKA (reference sequence). CDR3 size: 11 residues. MiXCR, run by TCRdb on the 5' RACE reads, gives a single entry per CDR3 protein. The sample has tens of thousands of distinct CDR3 sequences; around 15% are singletons. The chain links TRBV20-1 to TRBJ2-7; maybe TRBD2 (5 bases). The source of this sequence is a human donor in good health. The CDR3: CSARGKREQYF. CDR3 nucleotides: TGCAGTGCTCGGGGTAAACGGGAGCAGTACTTC.